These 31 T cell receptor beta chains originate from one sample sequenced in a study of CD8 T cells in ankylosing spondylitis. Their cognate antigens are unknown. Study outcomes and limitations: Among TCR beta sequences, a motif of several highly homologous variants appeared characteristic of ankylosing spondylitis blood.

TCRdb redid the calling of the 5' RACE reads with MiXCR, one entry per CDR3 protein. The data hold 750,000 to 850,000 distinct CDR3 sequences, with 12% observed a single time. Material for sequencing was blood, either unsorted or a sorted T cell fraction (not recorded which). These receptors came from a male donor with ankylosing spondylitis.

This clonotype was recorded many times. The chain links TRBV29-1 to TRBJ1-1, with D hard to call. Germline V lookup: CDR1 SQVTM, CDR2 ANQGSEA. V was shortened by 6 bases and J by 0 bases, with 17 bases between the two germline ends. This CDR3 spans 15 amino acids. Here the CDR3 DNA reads TGCAGCGTCCTCCTTTTCGGGGTTATGAACACTGAAGCTTTCTTT. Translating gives CSVLLFGVMNTEAFF.

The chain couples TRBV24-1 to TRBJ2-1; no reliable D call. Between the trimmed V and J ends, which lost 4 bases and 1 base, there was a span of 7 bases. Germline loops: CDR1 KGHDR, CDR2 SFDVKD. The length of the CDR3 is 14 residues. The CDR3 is CATSDRVSYNEQFF. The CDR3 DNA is TGTGCCACCAGTGACCGAGTTTCCTACAATGAGCAGTTCTTC.

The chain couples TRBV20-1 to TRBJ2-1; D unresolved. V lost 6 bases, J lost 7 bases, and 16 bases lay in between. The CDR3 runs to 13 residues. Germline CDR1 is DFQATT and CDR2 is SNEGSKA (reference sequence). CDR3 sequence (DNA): TGCAGTGCAACCCCCCGGGCGCTGAATGAGCAGTTCTTC. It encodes CSATPRALNEQFF.

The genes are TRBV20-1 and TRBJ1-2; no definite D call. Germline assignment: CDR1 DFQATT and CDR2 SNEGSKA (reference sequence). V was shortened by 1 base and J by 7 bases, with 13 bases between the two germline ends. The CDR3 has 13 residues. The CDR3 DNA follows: TGCAGTGCTAGAGGGCATGCCCACGTTGGCTACACCTTC. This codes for CSARGHAHVGYTF.

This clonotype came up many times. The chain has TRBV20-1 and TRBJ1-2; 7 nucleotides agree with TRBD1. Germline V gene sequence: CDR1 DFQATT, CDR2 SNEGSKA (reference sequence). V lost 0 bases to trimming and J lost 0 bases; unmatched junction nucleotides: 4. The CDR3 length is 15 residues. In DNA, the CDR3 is TGCAGTGCTAGAGAAGGGGACAGATCTAACTATGGCTACACCTTC. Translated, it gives CSAREGDRSNYGYTF.

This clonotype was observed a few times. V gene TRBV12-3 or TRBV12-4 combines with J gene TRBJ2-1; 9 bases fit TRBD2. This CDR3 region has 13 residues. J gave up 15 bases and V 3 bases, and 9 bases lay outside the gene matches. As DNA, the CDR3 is TGTGCCAGCAGTTTGGAGCGGGAGGCCCCCCGGTTCTTC. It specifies CASSLEREAPRFF.

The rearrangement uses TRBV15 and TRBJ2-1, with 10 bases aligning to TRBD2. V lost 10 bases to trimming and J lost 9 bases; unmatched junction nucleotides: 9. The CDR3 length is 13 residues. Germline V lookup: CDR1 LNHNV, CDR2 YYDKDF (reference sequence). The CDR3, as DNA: TGTGCCATTCGGGCTAGCGGGGGTTCTGAGCAGTTCTTC. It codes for CAIRASGGSEQFF.

The CDR3 coding sequence is TGCAGTGCTCTAACCAGGGTTCGTAGCAATCAGCCCCAGCATTTT. Amino acid sequence: CSALTRVRSNQPQHF. The V and J genes are TRBV20-1 and TRBJ1-5, with D possibly TRBD1 on 5 matching bases. Trimming cost V 5 bases and J 0 bases, with 14 bases left between them. Looked up from germline, CDR1 is DFQATT and CDR2 is SNEGSKA (reference sequence). The CDR3 runs to 15 residues.

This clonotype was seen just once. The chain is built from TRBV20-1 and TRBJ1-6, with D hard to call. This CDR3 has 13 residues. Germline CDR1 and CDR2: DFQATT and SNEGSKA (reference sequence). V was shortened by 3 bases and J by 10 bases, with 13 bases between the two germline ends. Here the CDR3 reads CSARYRGGSPLHF. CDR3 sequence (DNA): TGCAGTGCTAGGTATCGGGGAGGGTCACCCCTCCACTTT.

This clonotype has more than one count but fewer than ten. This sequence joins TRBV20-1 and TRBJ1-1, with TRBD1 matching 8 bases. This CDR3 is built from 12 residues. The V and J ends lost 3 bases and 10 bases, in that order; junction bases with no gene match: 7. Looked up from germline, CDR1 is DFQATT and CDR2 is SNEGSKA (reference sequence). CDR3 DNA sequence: TGCAGTGCTAGTTGGCAGGGGGCTGTAGCTTTCTTT. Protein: CSASWQGAVAFF.

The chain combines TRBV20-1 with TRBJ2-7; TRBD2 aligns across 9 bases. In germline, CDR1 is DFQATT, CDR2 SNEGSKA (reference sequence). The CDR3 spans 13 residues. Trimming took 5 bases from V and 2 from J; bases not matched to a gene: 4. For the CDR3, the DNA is TGCAGTGCTTTCCGCGGGGGGGCCTACGAGCAGTACTTC. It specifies CSAFRGGAYEQYF.

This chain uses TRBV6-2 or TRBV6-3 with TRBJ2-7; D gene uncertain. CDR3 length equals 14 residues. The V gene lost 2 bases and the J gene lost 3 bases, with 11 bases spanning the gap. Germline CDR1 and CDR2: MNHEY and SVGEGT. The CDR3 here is CASSYGFGYYEQYF. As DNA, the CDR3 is TGTGCCAGCAGTTACGGGTTTGGGTACTACGAGCAGTACTTC.

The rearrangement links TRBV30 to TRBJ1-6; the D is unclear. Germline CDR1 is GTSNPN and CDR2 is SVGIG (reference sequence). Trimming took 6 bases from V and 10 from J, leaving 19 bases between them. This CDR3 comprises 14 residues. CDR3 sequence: CACHAIWGRSPLHF. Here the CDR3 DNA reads TGTGCCTGCCATGCGATTTGGGGTCGATCACCCCTCCACTTT.

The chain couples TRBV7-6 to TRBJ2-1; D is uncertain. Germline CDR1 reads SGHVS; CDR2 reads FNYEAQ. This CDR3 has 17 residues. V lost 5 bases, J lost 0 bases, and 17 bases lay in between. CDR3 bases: TGTGCCAGCAGCGACCATCGAGGAGCTAGCTCCTACAATGAGCAGTTCTTC. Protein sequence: CASSDHRGASSYNEQFF.

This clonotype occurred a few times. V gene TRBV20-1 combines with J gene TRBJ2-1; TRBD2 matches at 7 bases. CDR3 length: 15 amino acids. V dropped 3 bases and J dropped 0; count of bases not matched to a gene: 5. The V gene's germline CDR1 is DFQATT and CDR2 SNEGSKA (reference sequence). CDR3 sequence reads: CSARQAGTSYNEQFF. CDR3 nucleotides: TGCAGTGCTAGGCAAGCGGGGACCTCCTACAATGAGCAGTTCTTC.

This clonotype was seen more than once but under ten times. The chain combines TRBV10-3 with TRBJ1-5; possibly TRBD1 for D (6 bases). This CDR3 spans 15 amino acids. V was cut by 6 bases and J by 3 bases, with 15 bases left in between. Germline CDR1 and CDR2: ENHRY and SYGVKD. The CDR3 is CAISPTRQVNQPQHF. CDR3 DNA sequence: TGTGCCATCAGCCCCACCAGACAGGTCAATCAGCCCCAGCATTTT.

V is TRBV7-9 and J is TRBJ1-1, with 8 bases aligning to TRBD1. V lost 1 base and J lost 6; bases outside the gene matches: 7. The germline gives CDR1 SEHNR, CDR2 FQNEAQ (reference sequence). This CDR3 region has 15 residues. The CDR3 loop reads CASSLVGQGYSEAFF. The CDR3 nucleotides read TGTGCCAGCAGCTTAGTCGGACAGGGATATTCTGAAGCTTTCTTT.

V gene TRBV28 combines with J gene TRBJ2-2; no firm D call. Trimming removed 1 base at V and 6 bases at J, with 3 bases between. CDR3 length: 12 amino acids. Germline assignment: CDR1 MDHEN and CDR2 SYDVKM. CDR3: CASSLYAGELFF. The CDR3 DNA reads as TGTGCCAGCAGTTTATACGCCGGGGAGCTGTTTTTT.

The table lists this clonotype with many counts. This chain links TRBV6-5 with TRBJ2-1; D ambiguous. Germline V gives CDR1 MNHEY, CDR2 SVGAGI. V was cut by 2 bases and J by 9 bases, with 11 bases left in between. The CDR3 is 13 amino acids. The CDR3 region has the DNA TGTGCCAGCAGTTACGGTCCATTTCTTGAGCAGTTCTTC. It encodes CASSYGPFLEQFF.

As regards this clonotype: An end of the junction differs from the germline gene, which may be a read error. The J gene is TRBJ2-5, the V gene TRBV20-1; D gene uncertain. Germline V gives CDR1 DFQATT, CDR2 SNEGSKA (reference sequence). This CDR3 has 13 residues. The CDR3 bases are TGCCGTGCGATAGACGCAGGAGAAGAGACCCAGTACTTC. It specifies CRAIDAGEETQYF.

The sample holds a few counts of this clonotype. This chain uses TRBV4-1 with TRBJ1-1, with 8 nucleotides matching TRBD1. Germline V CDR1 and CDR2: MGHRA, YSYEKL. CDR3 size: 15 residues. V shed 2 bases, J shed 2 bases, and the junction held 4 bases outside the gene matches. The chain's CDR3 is CASSQRDRLNTEAFF. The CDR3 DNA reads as TGCGCCAGCAGCCAAAGGGACAGGCTCAACACTGAAGCTTTCTTT.

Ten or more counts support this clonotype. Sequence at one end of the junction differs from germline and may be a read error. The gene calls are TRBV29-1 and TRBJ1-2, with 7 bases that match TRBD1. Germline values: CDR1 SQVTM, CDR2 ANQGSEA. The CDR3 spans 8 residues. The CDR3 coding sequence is TGCAGCGTCAAGGGACAGAACTTC. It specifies CSVKGQNF.

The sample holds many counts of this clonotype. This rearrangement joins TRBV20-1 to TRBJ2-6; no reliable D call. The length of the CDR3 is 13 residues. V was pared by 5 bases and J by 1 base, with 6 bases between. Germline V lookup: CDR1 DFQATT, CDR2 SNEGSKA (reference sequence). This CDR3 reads CSASGSGANVLTF. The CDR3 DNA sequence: TGCAGTGCTTCAGGATCTGGGGCCAACGTCCTGACTTTC.

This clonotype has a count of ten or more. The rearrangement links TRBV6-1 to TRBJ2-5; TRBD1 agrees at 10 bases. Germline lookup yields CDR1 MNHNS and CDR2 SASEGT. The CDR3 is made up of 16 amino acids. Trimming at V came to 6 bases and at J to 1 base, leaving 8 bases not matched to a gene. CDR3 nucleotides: TGTGCCAGCAGGAGAACCGGGACAGGGGTCCAAGAGACCCAGTACTTC. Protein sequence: CASRRTGTGVQETQYF.

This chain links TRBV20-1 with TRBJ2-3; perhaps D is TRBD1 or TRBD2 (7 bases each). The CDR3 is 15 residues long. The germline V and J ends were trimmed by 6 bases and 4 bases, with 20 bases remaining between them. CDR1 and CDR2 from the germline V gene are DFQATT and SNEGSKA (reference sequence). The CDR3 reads CSAAEIQGGADTQYF. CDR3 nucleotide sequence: TGCAGTGCCGCCGAGATCCAGGGGGGGGCAGATACGCAGTATTTT.

The CDR3 DNA reads as TGTGCCAGCAGCCCCCCCGGGGCCAGATCCGGGGAGCTGTTTTTT. This sequence encodes CASSPPGARSGELFF. The V and J genes are TRBV11-3 and TRBJ2-2; D might be TRBD1 or TRBD2, each matching 5 bases. The germline V gene encodes CDR1 SGHNT and CDR2 YENEEA. The V end was cut by 5 bases, the J end by 6 bases, with 16 bases between. The CDR3 extends over 15 amino acids.

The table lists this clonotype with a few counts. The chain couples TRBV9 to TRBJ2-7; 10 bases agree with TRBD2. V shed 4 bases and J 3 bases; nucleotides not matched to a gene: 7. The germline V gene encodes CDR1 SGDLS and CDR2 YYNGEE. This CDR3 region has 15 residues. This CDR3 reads CASSSGLADIYEQYF. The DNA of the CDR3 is TGTGCCAGCAGCTCAGGACTAGCGGATATCTACGAGCAGTACTTC.

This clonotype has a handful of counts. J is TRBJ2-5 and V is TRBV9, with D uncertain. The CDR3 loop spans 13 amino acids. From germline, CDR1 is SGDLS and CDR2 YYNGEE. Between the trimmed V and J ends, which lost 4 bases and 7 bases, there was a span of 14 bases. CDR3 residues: CASSSDLSGTQYF. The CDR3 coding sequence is TGTGCCAGCAGCTCGGACCTCTCGGGGACCCAGTACTTC.

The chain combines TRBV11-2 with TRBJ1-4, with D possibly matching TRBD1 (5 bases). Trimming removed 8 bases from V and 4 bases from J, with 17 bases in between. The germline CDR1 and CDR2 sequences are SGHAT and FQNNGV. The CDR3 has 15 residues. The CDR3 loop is CASGAFRAINEKLFF. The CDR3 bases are TGTGCCAGCGGCGCCTTCAGGGCAATTAATGAAAAACTGTTTTTT.

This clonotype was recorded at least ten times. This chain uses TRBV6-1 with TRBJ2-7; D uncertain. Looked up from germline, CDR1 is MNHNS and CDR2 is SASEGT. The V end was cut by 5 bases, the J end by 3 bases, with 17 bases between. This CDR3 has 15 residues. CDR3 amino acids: CASSPGSPLLYEQYF. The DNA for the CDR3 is TGTGCCAGCAGTCCCGGGTCCCCCCTTCTCTACGAGCAGTACTTC.

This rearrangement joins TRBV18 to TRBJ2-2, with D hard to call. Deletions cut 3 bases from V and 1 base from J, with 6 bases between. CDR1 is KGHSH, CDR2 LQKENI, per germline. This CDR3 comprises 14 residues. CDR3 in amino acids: CASSPAGNTGELFF. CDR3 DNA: TGTGCCAGCTCACCTGCAGGGAACACCGGGGAGCTGTTTTTT. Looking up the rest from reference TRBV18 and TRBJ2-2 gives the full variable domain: NAGVMQNPRHLVRRRGQEARLRCSPMKGHSHVYWYRQLPEEGLKFMVYLQKENIIDESGMPKERFSAEFPKEGPSILRIQQVVRGDSAAYFCASSPAGNTGELFFGEGSRLTVL.